This T cell receptor beta chain was captured in a study of beta chain features in type 1 diabetes. Overall study: Examination of sorted cells across all samples involved over 85,000,000 cells.

What was sequenced were expressed TCRB transcripts, since all of the isolated RNA had been reverse transcribed. Generated by immunoSEQ multiplex PCR, the TCRdb table keeps only in-frame clones and is missing some. The repertoire includes 640,000 or so clones, over 13% of them detected once, and 0.04% sits in the top ten. Sorting that relied on CD45RO/CCR7/CD25/CD127/CD95/CD27 yielded CD4+ naive, central memory, regulatory and stem cell-like memory cells. About this clone: The antigen remains undetermined.

Regarding the study as a whole: Fewer junction insertions and more nucleotide deletions appeared in type 1 diabetes patients. Type 1 diabetes patients had TCRB CDR3s that were shorter (moderately but significantly so) in all four CD4+ subsets.

The CDR3 covers 17 residues. Germline values: CDR1 SGHTA, CDR2 FQGNSA. The V and J ends lost 2 bases and 3 bases respectively, with 17 bases between them. The chain has TRBV7-2 and TRBJ2-4; D remains unclear. The sequencing input was naive CD4+ T cells from blood. This receptor was obtained from a man aged 18 to 30 with type 1 diabetes. The CDR3 reads CASSLTSGRSGKNIQYF. In nucleotides, the CDR3 is TGTGCCAGCAGCTTAACGTCCGGACGGTCCGGCAAAAACATTCAGTACTTC.